The present T cell receptor beta chain was sequenced within a study of blood T cell repertoires in COVID-19. Across the study: The origin of the acute and convalescent COVID-19 samples was the United States, Italy and Spain.

Here immunoSEQ multiplex PCR was the method, and the copy in TCRdb shows in-frame clones only, minus some. Seen here are about 200,000 clones, 82% observed once, and the top ten hold less than 9.5%. The CDR3 length is 14 residues. V lost 2 bases and J 3 bases, leaving 8 bases between the germline ends. CDR1 is SEHNR, CDR2 FQNEAQ, per germline (reference sequence). The clonotype comes from a woman older than 75 with COVID-19, enrolled during active disease. This sequence joins TRBV7-9 and TRBJ1-5; D call uncertain. The sample taken for sequencing was peripheral blood. The DNA of the CDR3 is TGTGCCAGCAGCTTAACAGAGTACAATCAGCCCCAGCATTTT. It translates to CASSLTEYNQPQHF.